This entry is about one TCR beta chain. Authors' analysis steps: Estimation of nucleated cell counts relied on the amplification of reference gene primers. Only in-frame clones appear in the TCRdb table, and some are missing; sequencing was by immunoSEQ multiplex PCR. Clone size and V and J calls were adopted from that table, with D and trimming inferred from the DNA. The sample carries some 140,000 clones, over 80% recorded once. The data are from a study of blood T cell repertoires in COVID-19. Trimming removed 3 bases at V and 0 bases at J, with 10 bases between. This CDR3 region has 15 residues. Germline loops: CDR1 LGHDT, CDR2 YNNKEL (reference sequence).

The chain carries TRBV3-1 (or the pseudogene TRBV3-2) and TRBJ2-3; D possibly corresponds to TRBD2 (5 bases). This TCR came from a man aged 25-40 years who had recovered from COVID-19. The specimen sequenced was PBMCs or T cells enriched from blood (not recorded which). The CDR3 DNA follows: TGTGCCAGCAGCCACAGGACGGGGAGCACAGATACGCAGTATTTT. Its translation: CASSHRTGSTDTQYF.